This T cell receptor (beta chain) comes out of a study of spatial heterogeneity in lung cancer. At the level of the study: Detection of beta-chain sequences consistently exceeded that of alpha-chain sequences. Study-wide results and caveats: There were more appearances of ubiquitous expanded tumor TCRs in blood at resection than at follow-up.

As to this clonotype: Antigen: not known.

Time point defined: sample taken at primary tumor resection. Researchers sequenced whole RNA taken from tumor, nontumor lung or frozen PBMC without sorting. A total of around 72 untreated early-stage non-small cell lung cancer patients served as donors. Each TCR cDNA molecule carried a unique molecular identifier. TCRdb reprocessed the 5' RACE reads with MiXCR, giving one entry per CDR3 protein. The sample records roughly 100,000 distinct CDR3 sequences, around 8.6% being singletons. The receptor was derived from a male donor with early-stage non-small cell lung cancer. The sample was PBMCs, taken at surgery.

CDR3 sequence: CASSQAGTREQYF. CDR3 nucleotide sequence: TGTGCCAGCAGCCAAGCCGGGACTAGGGAGCAGTACTTC. V usage is TRBV3-1 and J usage is TRBJ2-7; 8 positions match TRBD2. CDR1 is LGHDT and CDR2 is YNNKEL in the germline V gene (reference sequence). The V and J ends lost 1 base and 7 bases, in that order; junction bases with no gene match: 3. This CDR3 region has 13 residues.